This T cell receptor (beta chain) was identified during a study of shared clonotypes between healthy human individuals. Details on this clone: The antigen is undetermined.

Germline-derived CDR1 and CDR2 are SQVTM and ANQGSEA. The V gene lost 6 bases and the J gene lost 5 bases, with 13 bases spanning the gap. There are 12 residues in the CDR3. Study-level points and caveats: The study generally estimated greater richness for naive than memory subsets. Sampling included only blood; tissue repertoires likely differ.

The repertoire was sequenced with immunoSEQ multiplex PCR; TCRdb's copy has only in-frame clones and lacks some. The sample holds some 1 million clones, roughly 70% seen once. Sequenced material: memory CD4+ T cells sorted from blood. Subset in this sample: CD45RA-negative fraction. This clonotype was obtained from a young man in good health. The chain carries TRBV29-1 and TRBJ1-2; TRBD1 is a possible D gene (5 bases). The CDR3 DNA sequence: TGCAGCGTCGTGGATGGGGGGTATGGCTACACCTTC. Protein product: CSVVDGGYGYTF.